These 4 T cell receptor beta chains were sequenced from one sample in a study of T-cell memory formation after mild COVID-19. MiXCR was run by TCRdb on the 5' RACE reads, yielding one entry per CDR3 protein. Among some 320,000 distinct CDR3 sequences listed, roughly 15% were seen once. The sample consisted of PBMCs or a T cell subset sorted from them (not recorded which). These receptors were obtained from a young man who had mild COVID-19 (a few samples of this study predate the infection). Cell type and time point are not known.

This clonotype was observed a handful of times. This chain joins TRBV12-3 or TRBV12-4 and TRBJ2-5; D is uncertain. The CDR3 consists of 14 residues. V was pared by 1 base and J by 5 bases, with 11 bases between. CDR3 residues: CASSLEGSTETQYF. The CDR3 bases are TGTGCCAGCAGTTTAGAGGGTAGCACGGAGACCCAGTACTTC.

This chain links TRBV5-1 with TRBJ2-7; a weak D match, TRBD1 (6 bases). This CDR3 spans 13 amino acids. Germline CDR1 and CDR2: SGHRS and YFSETQ. Trimming stripped 0 bases from V and 7 bases from J, with 11 bases between. The CDR3 loop reads CASSLAETGEQYF. The CDR3 nucleotides read TGCGCCAGCAGCTTGGCCGAAACAGGGGAGCAGTACTTC.

The CDR3 spells CASSSRTASNTEAFF. The CDR3 bases are TGCGCCAGCAGCTCCCGGACAGCCTCGAACACTGAAGCTTTCTTT. This chain uses TRBV5-1 with TRBJ1-1, with D tentatively TRBD1 (6 bases). Trimming stripped 3 bases from V and 1 base from J, with 13 bases between. The CDR3 extends over 15 amino acids. The germline V gene encodes CDR1 SGHRS and CDR2 YFSETQ. The full variable domain, completed using reference TRBV5-1 and TRBJ1-1, is KAGVTQTPRYLIKTRGQQVTLSCSPISGHRSVSWYQQTPGQGLQFLFEYFSETQRNKGNFPGRFSGRQFSNSRSEMNVSTLELGDSALYLCASSSRTASNTEAFFGQGTRLTVV.

This chain connects TRBV27 to TRBJ2-7, with D unresolved. Trimming pared 3 bases from V and 2 bases from J, leaving 8 bases between. Germline V gene data show CDR1 as MNHEY and CDR2 as SMNVEV (reference sequence). The CDR3 is 13 amino acids. CDR3 bases: TGTGCCAGCAGTTTCGGCTATCCCTACGAGCAGTACTTC. Protein sequence: CASSFGYPYEQYF.